Each of the 26 T cell receptor beta chains below was sequenced from the same sample in a study of CD8+ T cells in alopecia areata. Extracted RNA was reverse transcribed, and the resulting cDNA served as sequencing template. Sequencing used immunoSEQ multiplex PCR; TCRdb keeps in-frame clones, though not all of them. Seen here are hundreds of thousands of clones, more than 45% observed once, and the top ten hold approximately 0.5%. The sequencing here drew on CD4+ T cells sorted from blood, taken at week 0. The source of these receptors is a human donor with alopecia areata.

The chain carries TRBV7-9 and TRBJ1-3; weak D call: TRBD1 (5 bases). The germline V and J ends were trimmed by 2 bases and 2 bases, with 7 bases remaining between them. CDR1 SEHNR and CDR2 FQNEAQ come from the germline V gene (reference sequence). CDR3 length: 14 residues. The CDR3 protein is CASSLQGAGNTIYF. In nucleotides, the CDR3 is TGTGCCAGCAGCTTACAGGGAGCTGGAAACACCATATATTTT.

The chain links TRBV2 to TRBJ2-7; maybe TRBD1 (7 bases). V lost 6 bases, J lost 5 bases, and 14 bases lay in between. Germline V CDR1 and CDR2: SNHLY, FYNNEI. The CDR3 runs to 13 residues. CDR3 residues: CASSRQGLNEQYF. DNA of the CDR3: TGTGCCAGCAGCCGACAGGGACTCAACGAGCAGTACTTC. The full variable domain, in which reference TRBV2 and TRBJ2-7 provide the parts outside the CDR3, is EPEVTQTPSHQVTQMGQEVILRCVPISNHLYFYWYRQILGQKVEFLVSFYNNEISEKSEIFDDQFSVERPDGSNFTLKIRSTKLEDSAMYFCASSRQGLNEQYFGPGTRLTVT.

V is TRBV4-1 and J is TRBJ2-1, with 9 bases fitting TRBD2. Germline lookup yields CDR1 MGHRA and CDR2 YSYEKL. This CDR3 is built from 17 residues. V lost 0 bases and J lost 4; bases outside the gene matches: 7. The CDR3 DNA sequence: TGCGCCAGCAGCCAAGATGGGGGCGGGAGGGGATACAATGAGCAGTTCTTC. Amino acids: CASSQDGGGRGYNEQFF.

This sequence joins TRBV4-2 and TRBJ2-7; D gene ambiguous. CDR1 and CDR2 (germline): LGHNA, YNFKEQ. This CDR3 has 13 residues. V lost 0 bases to trimming and J lost 1 base, with 4 bases between them. The chain's CDR3 is CASSQDTSYEQYF. As DNA, the CDR3 is TGTGCCAGCAGCCAAGACACTTCCTACGAGCAGTACTTC.

This clone was observed a handful of times. The V gene is TRBV7-2, the J gene TRBJ1-4; 7 bases align to TRBD1. This CDR3 is 16 amino acids long. The J segment lost 2 bases and the V segment lost 5 bases, leaving 8 bases of the junction unmatched. Per the germline V gene, CDR1 is SGHTA and CDR2 is FQGNSA. The CDR3 region has the DNA TGTGCCAGCAGCCTACCCCCGGGACAGACTAATGAAAAACTGTTTTTT. Translation: CASSLPPGQTNEKLFF. Using reference TRBV7-2 and TRBJ1-4 for the parts outside the CDR3, the full variable domain is GAGVSQSPSNKVTEKGKDVELRCDPISGHTALYWYRQSLGQGLEFLIYFQGNSAPDKSGLPSDRFSAERTGGSVSTLTIQRTQQEDSAVYLCASSLPPGQTNEKLFFGSGTQLSVL.

The chain uses TRBV5-1 and TRBJ1-4; no clear D gene. V was shortened by 5 bases and J by 5 bases, with 16 bases between the two germline ends. The CDR3 sequence is 15 residues long. CDR1 and CDR2 (germline): SGHRS, YFSETQ. CDR3 protein: CASRSNPATNEKLFF. The CDR3, as DNA: TGCGCCAGCAGGAGCAACCCCGCTACCAATGAAAAACTGTTTTTT.

J is TRBJ2-3 and V is TRBV30; D not certain. The V and J ends lost 2 bases and 4 bases respectively, with 13 bases between them. The CDR3 sequence is 14 residues long. Germline V CDR1 and CDR2: GTSNPN, SVGIG (reference sequence). In DNA, the CDR3 is TGTGCCTGGAGTCCCGGCCCCAGCGCAGATACGCAGTATTTT. Its translation: CAWSPGPSADTQYF.

In its sample, this clone was seen a few times. The gene calls are TRBV23-1 and TRBJ1-5; 8 nucleotides agree with TRBD1. TRBV23-1 is given ORF status, its function remaining uncertain. The CDR3 sequence is 16 residues long. Losses at the gene ends were 2 bases for V and 7 bases for J; bases not matched to a gene: 10. The chain's CDR3 is CASSQLVSRDRQPQHF. DNA of the CDR3: TGCGCCAGCAGTCAACTGGTCAGCAGGGACAGGCAGCCCCAGCATTTT.

CDR3 coding DNA: TGTGCCTGGAGTGTACATAAGGGGCCCGAGGTTGGGCAGTTCTTC. Its protein product is CAWSVHKGPEVGQFF. The chain carries TRBV30 and TRBJ2-1, with D maybe TRBD1 (5 bases). The CDR3 is 15 amino acids. V was cut by 0 bases and J by 12 bases, with 21 bases left in between. The V gene's germline CDR1 is GTSNPN and CDR2 SVGIG (reference sequence).

This clone showed up just once. The J gene is TRBJ1-2, the V gene TRBV30; 9 bases map to TRBD1. The germline gives CDR1 GTSNPN, CDR2 SVGIG (reference sequence). The CDR3 runs 15 residues. Trimming at V came to 0 bases and at J to 8 bases, leaving 10 bases not matched to a gene. Here the CDR3 reads CAWSVRGTGSRGYTF. CDR3 bases: TGTGCCTGGAGTGTACGTGGGACAGGGTCTCGGGGCTACACCTTC.

This sequence joins TRBV7-9 and TRBJ2-1; 11 bases match TRBD2. The CDR3 consists of 14 residues. The germline V gene encodes CDR1 SEHNR and CDR2 FQNEAQ (reference sequence). With V trimmed by 5 bases and J by 7 bases, 4 bases remained unmatched. Here the CDR3 reads CASSRLAGRNEQFF. The CDR3 coding sequence is TGTGCCAGCAGCAGACTAGCGGGGAGGAATGAGCAGTTCTTC. Together with reference TRBV7-9 and TRBJ2-1, the CDR3 gives the full variable domain: DTGVSQNPRHKITKRGQNVTFRCDPISEHNRLYWYRQTLGQGPEFLTYFQNEAQLEKSRLLSDRFSAERPKGSFSTLEIQRTEQGDSAMYLCASSRLAGRNEQFFGPGTRLTVL.

A few counts support this clone. The CDR3 region is CSVTGNTNEKLFF. Written as DNA, the CDR3 is TGCAGCGTGACCGGGAACACTAATGAAAAACTGTTTTTT. The chain is built from TRBV29-1 and TRBJ1-4; D is uncertain. In germline, CDR1 is SQVTM, CDR2 ANQGSEA. CDR3 size: 13 residues. The V end was cut by 6 bases, the J end by 2 bases, with 10 bases between.

This clone was found a few times. The V gene is TRBV6-5, the J gene TRBJ2-1; TRBD2 matches 8 bases. CDR3 size: 15 residues. The ends lost 5 bases at V and 7 bases at J; junction bases unmatched: 10. Per germline, CDR1 MNHEY and CDR2 SVGAGI. CDR3 sequence reads: CASSLLWLAGNEQFF. DNA of the CDR3: TGTGCCAGCAGTCTCCTCTGGTTAGCGGGAAATGAGCAGTTCTTC.

The chain carries TRBV6-6 and TRBJ1-1; 8 bases fit TRBD1. The CDR3 runs 14 residues. V lost 0 bases and J lost 7; bases outside the gene matches: 4. CDR1 is MNHNY, CDR2 SVGAGI, per germline (reference sequence). As DNA, the CDR3 is TGTGCCAGCAGTTACTCCGGGACAGGAGGTGAAGCTTTCTTT. Its protein is CASSYSGTGGEAFF.

The chain joins TRBV23-1 to TRBJ2-3; the D gene is possibly TRBD2 (5 bases). TRBV23-1 carries the ORF label, with uncertain function. Trimming shortened V by 6 bases and J by 2 bases, and 15 bases separated the two germline ends. The CDR3 length is 15 residues. The CDR3 sequence is CASSTSQTNTDTQYF. The CDR3, as DNA: TGCGCCAGCAGCACCTCACAGACTAACACAGATACGCAGTATTTT.

The chain couples TRBV2 to TRBJ1-1; D might be TRBD1 (5 bases). This CDR3 is 17 amino acids long. Germline V gene sequence: CDR1 SNHLY, CDR2 FYNNEI. V gave up 6 bases and J gave up 6 bases, with 26 bases separating them. CDR3 region: CASRLWGREVGSAEAFF. CDR3 DNA: TGTGCCAGCAGGTTATGGGGCAGGGAAGTGGGGAGCGCTGAAGCTTTCTTT.

This clone was seen a handful of times. The chain couples TRBV30 to TRBJ1-2; 7 bases map to TRBD1. Trimming removed 7 bases from V and 7 bases from J; junction bases left unmatched: 12. The CDR3 has 13 residues. Germline assignment: CDR1 GTSNPN and CDR2 SVGIG (reference sequence). CDR3 residues: CAFYSGTAFGYTF. DNA of the CDR3: TGTGCCTTCTACTCCGGGACAGCTTTTGGCTACACCTTC.

This clone was picked up one time. A junction boundary mismatches the germline segment, possibly from a read error. CDR3 sequence reads: CANSPRDRANTEAFF. The DNA for the CDR3 is TGTGCCAACAGTCCGAGGGACAGGGCGAACACTGAAGCTTTCTTT. V gene TRBV6-5 combines with J gene TRBJ1-1, with TRBD1 identical over 9 bases. Germline lookup yields CDR1 MNHEY and CDR2 SVGAGI. CDR3 length: 15 amino acids.

Regarding this clone: At the DNA level, this CDR3 is encoded by other sequences in the same sample as well. This CDR3 is CASSIGDGYTF. In DNA form, the CDR3 reads TGTGCCAGTAGTATTGGTGATGGCTACACCTTC. The chain recombines TRBV19 with TRBJ1-2; D uncertain. Germline V lookup: CDR1 LNHDA, CDR2 SQIVND (reference sequence). The CDR3 is made up of 11 amino acids. V gave up 3 bases and J gave up 6 bases, with 5 bases separating them.

The chain employs TRBV5-5 and TRBJ2-3; D call uncertain. Germline V gene data show CDR1 as SGHKS and CDR2 as YYEKEE (reference sequence). V dropped 4 bases and J dropped 0 bases, with 12 bases sitting between them. This CDR3 is 15 amino acids long. The CDR3 DNA follows: TGTGCCAGCAGCCCCTGGACCGCTAGCACAGATACGCAGTATTTT. Translated: CASSPWTASTDTQYF.

This rearrangement joins TRBV2 to TRBJ1-1; no clear D gene. Trimming pared 5 bases from V and 1 base from J, leaving 5 bases between. This CDR3 contains 12 residues. Germline CDR1 and CDR2: SNHLY and FYNNEI. CDR3 region: CASSRQNTEAFF. The CDR3 coding sequence is TGTGCCAGCAGTCGACAGAACACTGAAGCTTTCTTT.

This clone was counted between two and nine times. CDR3 DNA: TGTGCCAGCAGCTCATTCGGGACAGGGGCAGGAGAGCAGTTCTTC. Translated, it gives CASSSFGTGAGEQFF. The chain uses TRBV7-3 and TRBJ2-1; 10 nucleotides align to TRBD1. The CDR3 sequence is 15 residues long. V trimming: 4 bases; J trimming: 10 bases; junction bases outside the gene matches: 10. In germline, CDR1 is SGHTA, CDR2 FQGTGA.

The rearrangement uses TRBV18 and TRBJ1-1; the D gene is possibly TRBD1 (6 bases). This CDR3 is 14 amino acids long. With 3 bases removed from V and 1 base from J, the gap between germline ends came to 9 bases. In germline, CDR1 is KGHSH, CDR2 LQKENI. This chain's CDR3 is CASSPGQSNTEAFF. CDR3 bases: TGTGCCAGCTCACCTGGACAGTCGAACACTGAAGCTTTCTTT.

The genes are TRBV4-2 and TRBJ2-3, with 8 bases matching TRBD2. Germline CDR1 reads LGHNA; CDR2 reads YNFKEQ. The CDR3 has 16 residues. Unmatched junction bases numbered 2, after V lost 0 bases and J lost 0 bases. The CDR3 DNA reads TGTGCCAGCAGCCAAGATTGGACTAGCAGCACAGATACGCAGTATTTT. The encoded protein is CASSQDWTSSTDTQYF.

This chain connects TRBV6-6 to TRBJ2-7; D remains ambiguous. The CDR3 loop spans 11 amino acids. Germline CDR1 reads MNHNY; CDR2 reads SVGAGI (reference sequence). The V end was cut by 4 bases, the J end by 4 bases, with 5 bases between. DNA of the CDR3: TGTGCCAGCAGTTTGGGTTACGAGCAGTACTTC. Its translation: CASSLGYEQYF.

The chain couples TRBV5-6 to TRBJ2-5, with D uncertain. The CDR3 has 11 residues. V lost 0 bases to trimming and J lost 7 bases, with 4 bases between them. Germline CDR1 is SGHDT and CDR2 is YYEEEE. DNA of the CDR3: TGTGCCAGCAGCTTGGAGGTGACCCAGTACTTC. This encodes CASSLEVTQYF.